These T cell receptor beta chains were read from a single sample in a study of cytomegalovirus exposure and HLA in healthy donors. Assay: immunoSEQ multiplex PCR; the TCRdb copy retains only in-frame clones and omits some. This sample has 200,000 to 250,000 clones, with roughly 80% found just once. Sample: PBMCs. Receptors were obtained from a man between 40 and 49 years old in good health and CMV-seronegative. The CDR3 runs from the conserved cysteine through the conserved F or W. A D gene is named only where the DNA matches it firmly. Only part of the rows carry a size: once, few, many, or a class if the clone is expanded.

D	size	V	J	DNA	CDR3
.	.	TRBV7-2	TRBJ1-1	TGTGCCAGCAGCTCCTATACGGGCACTGAAGCTTTCTTT	CASSSYTGTEAFF
.	.	TRBV20-1	TRBJ1-2	TGCAGTGCTAGCGGGACTTATGGCTACACCTTC	CSASGTYGYTF
.	.	TRBV18	TRBJ1-1	TGTGCCAGCTCACCAAGTCCGTCAGGGGCTGAAGCTTTCTTT	CASSPSPSGAEAFF
.	.	TRBV5-4	TRBJ1-4	TGTGCCAGCAGCTTGTGGCGGGGGGGGACTAATGAAAAACTGTTTTTT	CASSLWRGGTNEKLFF
.	once	TRBV27	TRBJ1-4	TGTGCCAGCAGTTATAAGCGGGACAACCCGAGGACTAATGAAAAACTGTTTTTT	CASSYKRDNPRTNEKLFF
TRBD1	once	TRBV12-5	TRBJ2-3	TGTGCTAGTGGTCCCGGGACAGGGGGCGCAGATACGCAGTATTTT	CASGPGTGGADTQYF
.	.	TRBV18	TRBJ2-7	TGTGCCAGCTCACCACGGCCCATCGGAGACTACGAGCAGTACTTC	CASSPRPIGDYEQYF
TRBD2	.	TRBV2	TRBJ2-5	TGTGCCAGCAGACGTCCCCGGACTAGCGAGACCCAGTACTTC	CASRRPRTSETQYF
.	.	TRBV4-2	TRBJ1-6	TGTGCCAGCAGCCAAGAACAGGGTTTAGAGAATTCACCCCTCCACTTT	CASSQEQGLENSPLHF
TRBD1	.	TRBV6-6	TRBJ2-2	TGTGCCAGCAGCTCCGGGACAGTCCGCACCGGGGAGCTGTTTTTT	CASSSGTVRTGELFF
.	.	TRBV2	TRBJ2-2	TGTGCCAGCATTGGGCTCCGGGGCACCGGGGAGCTGTTTTTT	CASIGLRGTGELFF
TRBD1	.	TRBV27	TRBJ2-7	TGTGCCAGCAGTCGACACAGGGGAACCTACGAGCAGTACTTC	CASSRHRGTYEQYF
.	once	TRBV7-2	TRBJ2-1	TGTGCCAGCAGCTTACAGAGGGCGGGACCTAGCTCCTACAATGAGCAGTTCTTC	CASSLQRAGPSSYNEQFF
.	.	TRBV10-3	TRBJ2-5	TGTGCCATCAGTGAACTAGCTGGAGAGACCCAGTACTTC	CAISELAGETQYF
TRBD2	.	TRBV29-1	TRBJ2-7	TGCAGCGTGGGCAGGGTGGGTAGCGGGAGCCTAAACTCCTACGAGCAGTACTTC	CSVGRVGSGSLNSYEQYF
.	.	TRBV5-4	TRBJ2-3	TGTGCCAGCAGCTTGTCAACAGACCGCACAGATACGCAGTATTTT	CASSLSTDRTDTQYF
.	few	TRBV21-1	TRBJ1-5	TGTGCCACCTCAAAGGGGACAGGGGGACGTCAGCCCCAGCATTTT	CATSKGTGGRQPQHF